The rows below give T cell receptor beta chains drawn from one sample of a study of cytomegalovirus exposure and HLA in healthy donors. Produced via immunoSEQ multiplex PCR; TCRdb's table is partial and in-frame only. The listing records approximately 77,000 clones. The sequenced sample was PBMCs. These receptors originate from a man under 40 in good health and CMV-seronegative. Both conserved end residues are part of each CDR3. Each record gives: J gene, V gene, D gene, CDR3 protein, CDR3 DNA. D genes are given only for firm matches.

J gene: TRBJ2-7; V gene: TRBV25-1; D gene: TRBD1; CDR3 protein: CASSEWKGASYEQYF; CDR3 DNA: TGTGCCAGCAGTGAATGGAAGGGGGCGAGCTACGAGCAGTACTTC
J gene: TRBJ2-3; V gene: TRBV9; D gene: TRBD1; CDR3 protein: CASSVWGLRGRTQDTQYF; CDR3 DNA: TGTGCCAGCAGCGTATGGGGTCTGAGGGGGCGAACACAAGATACGCAGTATTTT
J gene: TRBJ2-3; V gene: TRBV4-3; D gene: .; CDR3 protein: CASSQVPVTDTQYF; CDR3 DNA: TGCGCCAGCAGCCAAGTCCCAGTCACAGATACGCAGTATTTT
J gene: TRBJ1-1; V gene: TRBV18; D gene: .; CDR3 protein: CASSPLLGGMNTEAFF; CDR3 DNA: TGTGCCAGCTCACCGCTGCTTGGAGGGATGAACACTGAAGCTTTCTTT
J gene: TRBJ1-2; V gene: TRBV18; D gene: .; CDR3 protein: CASSPAGPMNYGYTF; CDR3 DNA: TGTGCCAGCTCACCGGCAGGGCCGATGAACTATGGCTACACCTTC
J gene: TRBJ2-1; V gene: TRBV6-6; D gene: .; CDR3 protein: CASSYSLRAGGEQFF; CDR3 DNA: TGTGCCAGCAGTTACTCCCTTAGGGCAGGAGGTGAGCAGTTCTTC
J gene: TRBJ2-7; V gene: TRBV5-6; D gene: TRBD1; CDR3 protein: CASSPPTGVLEQYF; CDR3 DNA: TGTGCCAGCAGCCCGCCGACAGGGGTCCTCGAGCAGTACTTC
J gene: TRBJ2-3; V gene: TRBV6-1; D gene: TRBD1; CDR3 protein: CASSRQGGSDTQYF; CDR3 DNA: TGTGCCAGCAGCCGACAGGGGGGGTCAGATACGCAGTATTTT
J gene: TRBJ2-7; V gene: TRBV4-1; D gene: .; CDR3 protein: CASSSRDNYEQYF; CDR3 DNA: TGCGCCAGCAGCTCCCGGGACAACTACGAGCAGTACTTC
J gene: TRBJ1-2; V gene: TRBV19; D gene: .; CDR3 protein: CASSIQDSYGYTF; CDR3 DNA: TGTGCCAGTAGTATCCAAGACAGCTATGGCTACACCTTC
J gene: TRBJ1-5; V gene: TRBV5-1; D gene: TRBD1; CDR3 protein: CASRVRDSTNQPQHF; CDR3 DNA: TGCGCCAGCAGAGTCCGGGACAGTACAAATCAGCCCCAGCATTTT
J gene: TRBJ2-5; V gene: TRBV4-3; D gene: .; CDR3 protein: CASSQSLKGAGETQYF; CDR3 DNA: TGCGCCAGCAGCCAATCCTTGAAGGGAGCAGGAGAGACCCAGTACTTC
J gene: TRBJ2-3; V gene: TRBV6-5; D gene: .; CDR3 protein: CASRGPTSDTQYF; CDR3 DNA: TGTGCCAGCCGAGGCCCCACCTCCGATACGCAGTATTTT
J gene: TRBJ1-1; V gene: TRBV13; D gene: .; CDR3 protein: CASSSRGMNTEAFF; CDR3 DNA: TGTGCCAGCAGCTCCAGGGGTATGAACACTGAAGCTTTCTTT
J gene: TRBJ2-7; V gene: TRBV29-1; D gene: TRBD1; CDR3 protein: CSVGGFSAYEQYF; CDR3 DNA: TGCAGTGTAGGGGGCTTCAGCGCCTACGAGCAGTACTTC
J gene: TRBJ1-2; V gene: TRBV5-1; D gene: .; CDR3 protein: CASSPVLRSNYGYTF; CDR3 DNA: TGCGCCAGCAGCCCGGTTCTTCGGTCGAACTATGGCTACACCTTC
J gene: TRBJ2-1; V gene: TRBV9; D gene: .; CDR3 protein: CASSPGGYEQFF; CDR3 DNA: TGTGCCAGCAGCCCCGGGGGTTATGAGCAGTTCTTC